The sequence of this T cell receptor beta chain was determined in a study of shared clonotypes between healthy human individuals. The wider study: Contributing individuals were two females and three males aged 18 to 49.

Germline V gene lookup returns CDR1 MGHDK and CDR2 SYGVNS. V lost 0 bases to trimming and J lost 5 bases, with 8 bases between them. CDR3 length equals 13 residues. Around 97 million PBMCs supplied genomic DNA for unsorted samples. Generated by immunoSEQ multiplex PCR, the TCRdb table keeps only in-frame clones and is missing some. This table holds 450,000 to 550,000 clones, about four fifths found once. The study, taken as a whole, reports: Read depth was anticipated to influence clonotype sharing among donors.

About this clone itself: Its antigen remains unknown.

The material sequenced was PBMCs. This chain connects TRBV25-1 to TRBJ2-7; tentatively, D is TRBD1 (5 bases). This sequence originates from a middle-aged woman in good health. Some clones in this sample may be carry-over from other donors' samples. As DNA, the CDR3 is TGTGCCAGCAGTGAATATGGGGCGGACGAGCAGTACTTC. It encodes CASSEYGADEQYF.